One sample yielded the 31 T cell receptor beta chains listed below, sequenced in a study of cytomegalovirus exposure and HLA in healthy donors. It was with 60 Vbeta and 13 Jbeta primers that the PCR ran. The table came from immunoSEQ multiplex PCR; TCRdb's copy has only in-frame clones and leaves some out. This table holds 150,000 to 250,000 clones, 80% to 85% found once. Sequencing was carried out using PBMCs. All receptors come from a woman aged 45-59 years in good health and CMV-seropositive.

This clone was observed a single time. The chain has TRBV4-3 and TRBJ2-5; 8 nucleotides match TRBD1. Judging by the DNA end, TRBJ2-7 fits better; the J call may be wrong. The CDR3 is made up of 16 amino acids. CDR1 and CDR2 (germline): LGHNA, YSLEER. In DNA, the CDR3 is TGCGCCAGCAGCCAAGCTCCCGGGACAGGTTCCTACGAGCAGTACTTC. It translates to CASSQAPGTGSYEQYF.

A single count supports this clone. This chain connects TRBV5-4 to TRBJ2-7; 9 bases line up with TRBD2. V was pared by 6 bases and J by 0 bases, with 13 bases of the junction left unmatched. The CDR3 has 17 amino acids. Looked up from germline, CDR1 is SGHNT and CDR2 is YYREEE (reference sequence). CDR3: CASISGTSPFSSYEQYF. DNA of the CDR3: TGTGCCAGCATTTCCGGGACTAGCCCATTTAGCTCCTACGAGCAGTACTTC.

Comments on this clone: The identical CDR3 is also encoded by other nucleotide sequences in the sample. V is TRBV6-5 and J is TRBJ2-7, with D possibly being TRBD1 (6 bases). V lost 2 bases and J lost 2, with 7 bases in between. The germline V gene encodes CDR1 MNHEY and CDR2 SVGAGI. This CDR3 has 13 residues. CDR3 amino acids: CASSYDRTYEQYF. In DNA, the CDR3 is TGTGCCAGCAGTTACGACAGGACCTACGAGCAGTACTTC.

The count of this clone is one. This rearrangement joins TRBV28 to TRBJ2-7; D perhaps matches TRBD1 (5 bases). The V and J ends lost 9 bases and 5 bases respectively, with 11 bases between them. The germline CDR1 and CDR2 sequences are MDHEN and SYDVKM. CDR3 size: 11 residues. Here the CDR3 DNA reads TGTGCCAGTCTTACAGGTCACGAGCAGTACTTC. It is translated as CASLTGHEQYF.

CDR3 nucleotide sequence: TGTGCCAGCAGCCCGATACCTTCTAGCGACTCCTACAATGAGCAGTTCTTC. Translating gives CASSPIPSSDSYNEQFF. The genes are TRBV5-4 and TRBJ2-1; D is possibly TRBD2 (6 bases). The germline V gene has CDR1 SGHNT and CDR2 YYREEE (reference sequence). The CDR3 length is 17 residues. Between the trimmed V and J ends, which lost 4 bases and 0 bases, there was a span of 17 bases.

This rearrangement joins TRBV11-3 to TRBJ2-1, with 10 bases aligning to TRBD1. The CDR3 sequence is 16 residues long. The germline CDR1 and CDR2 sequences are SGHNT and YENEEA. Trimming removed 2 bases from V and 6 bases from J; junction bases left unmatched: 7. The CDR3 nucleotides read TGTGCCAGCAGCTTACAAGGGACAGGGGCTCTCAATGAGCAGTTCTTC. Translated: CASSLQGTGALNEQFF.

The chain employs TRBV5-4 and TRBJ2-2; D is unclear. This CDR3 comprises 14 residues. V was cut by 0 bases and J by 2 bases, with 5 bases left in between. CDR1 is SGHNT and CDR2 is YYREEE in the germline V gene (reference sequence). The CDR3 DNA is TGTGCCAGCAGCTTGGCACTAAACACCGGGGAGCTGTTTTTT. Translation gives CASSLALNTGELFF.

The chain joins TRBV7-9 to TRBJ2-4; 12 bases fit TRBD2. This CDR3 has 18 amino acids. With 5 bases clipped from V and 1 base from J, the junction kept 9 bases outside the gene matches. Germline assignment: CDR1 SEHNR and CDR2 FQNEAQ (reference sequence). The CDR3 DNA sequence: TGTGCCAGCAGCACGGGACTAGCGGGCGGGGGGGCCAAAAACATTCAGTACTTC. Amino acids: CASSTGLAGGGAKNIQYF.

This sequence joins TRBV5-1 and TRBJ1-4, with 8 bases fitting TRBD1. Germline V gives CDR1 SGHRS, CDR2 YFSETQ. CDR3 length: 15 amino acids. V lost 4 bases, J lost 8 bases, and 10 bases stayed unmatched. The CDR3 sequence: CASSLTTGAKEKLFF. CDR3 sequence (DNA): TGCGCCAGCAGCCTCACGACAGGGGCGAAAGAAAAACTGTTTTTT.

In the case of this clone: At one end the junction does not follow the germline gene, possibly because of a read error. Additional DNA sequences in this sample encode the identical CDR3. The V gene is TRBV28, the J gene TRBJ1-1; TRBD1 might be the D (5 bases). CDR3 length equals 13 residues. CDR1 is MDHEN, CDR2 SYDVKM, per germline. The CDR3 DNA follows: TGTGCCAGCAGTCCCTCAGGGAACACTGAAGCCTTCTTT. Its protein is CASSPSGNTEAFF.

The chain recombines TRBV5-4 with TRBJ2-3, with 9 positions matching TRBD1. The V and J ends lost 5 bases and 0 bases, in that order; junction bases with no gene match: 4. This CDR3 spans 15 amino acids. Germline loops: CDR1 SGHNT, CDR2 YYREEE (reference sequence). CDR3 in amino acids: CASSTGGPSTDTQYF. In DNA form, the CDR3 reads TGTGCCAGCAGTACAGGGGGCCCCAGCACAGATACGCAGTATTTT.

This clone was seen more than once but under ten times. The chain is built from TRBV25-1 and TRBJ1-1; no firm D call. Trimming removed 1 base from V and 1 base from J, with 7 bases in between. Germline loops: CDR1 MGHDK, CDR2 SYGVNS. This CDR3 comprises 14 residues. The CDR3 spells CASSELGKNTEAFF. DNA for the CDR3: TGTGCCAGCAGTGAATTGGGCAAGAACACTGAAGCTTTCTTT.

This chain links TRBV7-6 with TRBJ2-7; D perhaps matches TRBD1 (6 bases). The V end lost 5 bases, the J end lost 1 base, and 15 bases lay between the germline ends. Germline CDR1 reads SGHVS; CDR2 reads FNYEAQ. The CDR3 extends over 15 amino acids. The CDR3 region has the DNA TGTGCCAGCAGCCCGGGGCCGGACAGATCCTACGAGCAGTACTTC. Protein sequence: CASSPGPDRSYEQYF.

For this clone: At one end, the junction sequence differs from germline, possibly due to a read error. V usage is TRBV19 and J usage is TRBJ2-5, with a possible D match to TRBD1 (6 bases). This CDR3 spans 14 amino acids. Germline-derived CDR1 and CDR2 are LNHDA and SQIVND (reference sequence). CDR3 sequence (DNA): TGTGCCAGTAGTCTAGACCGGGACATCGAGACCCAGTACTTC. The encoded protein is CASSLDRDIETQYF. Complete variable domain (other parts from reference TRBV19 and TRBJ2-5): DGGITQSPKYLFRKEGQNVTLSCEQNLNHDAMYWYRQDPGQGLRLIYYSQIVNDFQKGDIAEGYSVSREKKESFPLTVTSAQKNPTAFYLCASSLDRDIETQYFGPGTRLLVL.

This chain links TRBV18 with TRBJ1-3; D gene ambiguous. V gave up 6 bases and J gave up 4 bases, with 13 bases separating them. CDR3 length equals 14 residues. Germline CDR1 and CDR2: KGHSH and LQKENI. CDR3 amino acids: CASSPLTEGNTIYF. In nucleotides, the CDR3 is TGTGCCAGCTCCCCCCTGACTGAGGGAAACACCATATATTTT.

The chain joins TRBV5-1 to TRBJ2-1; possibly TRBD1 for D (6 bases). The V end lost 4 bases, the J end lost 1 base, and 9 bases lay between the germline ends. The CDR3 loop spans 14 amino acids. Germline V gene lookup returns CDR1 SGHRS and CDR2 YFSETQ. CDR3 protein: CASSLDSSYNEQFF. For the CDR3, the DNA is TGCGCCAGCAGCCTGGACAGTTCCTACAATGAGCAGTTCTTC.

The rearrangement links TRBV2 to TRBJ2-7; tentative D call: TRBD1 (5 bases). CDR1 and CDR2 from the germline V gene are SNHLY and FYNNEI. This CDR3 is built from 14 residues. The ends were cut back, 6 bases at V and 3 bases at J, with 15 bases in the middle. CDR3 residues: CASRARQNHYEQYF. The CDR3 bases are TGTGCCAGCAGGGCGCGACAGAACCACTACGAGCAGTACTTC.

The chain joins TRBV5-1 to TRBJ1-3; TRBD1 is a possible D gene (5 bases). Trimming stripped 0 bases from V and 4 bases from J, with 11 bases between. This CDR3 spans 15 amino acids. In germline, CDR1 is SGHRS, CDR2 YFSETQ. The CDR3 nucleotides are TGCGCCAGCAGCTTGGGTCCTCAGGGCGGAAACACCATATATTTT. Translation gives CASSLGPQGGNTIYF.

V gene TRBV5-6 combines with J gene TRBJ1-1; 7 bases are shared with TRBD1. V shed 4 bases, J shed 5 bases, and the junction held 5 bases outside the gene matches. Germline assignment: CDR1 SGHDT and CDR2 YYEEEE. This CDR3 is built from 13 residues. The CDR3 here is CASSGNRGTEAFF. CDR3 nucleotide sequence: TGTGCCAGCAGCGGTAACAGGGGTACTGAAGCTTTCTTT.

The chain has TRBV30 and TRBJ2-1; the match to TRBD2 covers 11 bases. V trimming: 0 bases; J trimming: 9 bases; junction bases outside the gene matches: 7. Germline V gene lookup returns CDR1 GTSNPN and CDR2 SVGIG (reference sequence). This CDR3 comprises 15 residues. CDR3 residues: CAWSVGLAGGLEQFF. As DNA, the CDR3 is TGTGCCTGGAGTGTCGGCCTAGCGGGAGGTCTTGAGCAGTTCTTC. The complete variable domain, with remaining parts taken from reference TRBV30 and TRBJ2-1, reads SQTIHQWPATLVQPVGSPLSLECTVEGTSNPNLYWYRQAAGRGLQLLFYSVGIGQISSEVPQNLSASRPQDRQFILSSKKLLLSDSGFYLCAWSVGLAGGLEQFFGPGTRLTVL.

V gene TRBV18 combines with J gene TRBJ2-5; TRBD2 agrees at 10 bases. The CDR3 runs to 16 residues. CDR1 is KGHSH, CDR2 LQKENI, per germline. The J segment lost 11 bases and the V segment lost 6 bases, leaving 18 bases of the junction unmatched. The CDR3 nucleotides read TGTGCCAGCTCCCCAGCGGGAGGGCCTCGACCAAGGGAGCAGTACTTC. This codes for CASSPAGGPRPREQYF.

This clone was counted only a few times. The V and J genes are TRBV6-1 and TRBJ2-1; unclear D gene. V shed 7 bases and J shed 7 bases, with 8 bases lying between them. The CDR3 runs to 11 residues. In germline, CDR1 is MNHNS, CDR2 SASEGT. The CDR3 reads CASTFLNEQFF. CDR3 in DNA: TGTGCCAGCACATTTCTAAATGAGCAGTTCTTC.

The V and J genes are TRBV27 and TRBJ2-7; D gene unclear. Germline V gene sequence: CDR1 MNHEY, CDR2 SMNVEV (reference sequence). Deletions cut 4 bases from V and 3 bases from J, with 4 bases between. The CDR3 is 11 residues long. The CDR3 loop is CASSSYYEQYF. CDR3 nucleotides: TGTGCCAGCAGTTCTTACTACGAGCAGTACTTC.

The CDR3 nucleotides are TGTGCCAGCTCCTTAGCGGGGGAGACCTACGAGCAGTACTTC. Amino acids: CASSLAGETYEQYF. The rearrangement uses TRBV18 and TRBJ2-7; TRBD2 matches at 9 bases. After removal of 6 bases from V and 2 bases from J, the junction contained 5 bases not matched to a gene. The germline gives CDR1 KGHSH, CDR2 LQKENI. The CDR3 consists of 14 residues.

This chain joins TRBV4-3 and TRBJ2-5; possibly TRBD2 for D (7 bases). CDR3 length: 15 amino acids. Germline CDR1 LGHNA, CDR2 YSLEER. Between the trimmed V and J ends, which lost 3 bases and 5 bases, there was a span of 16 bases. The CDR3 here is CASSQDVGGRETQYF. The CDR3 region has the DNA TGCGCCAGCAGCCAGGACGTGGGGGGGCGGGAGACCCAGTACTTC.

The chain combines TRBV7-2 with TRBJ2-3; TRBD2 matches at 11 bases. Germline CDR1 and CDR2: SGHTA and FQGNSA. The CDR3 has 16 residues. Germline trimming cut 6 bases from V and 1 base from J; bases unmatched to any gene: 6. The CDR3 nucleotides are TGTGCCAGCAGTCCCCTAGCGGGGGGAGGCACAGATACGCAGTATTTT. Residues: CASSPLAGGGTDTQYF.

CDR3 loop: CASSPTSGGYNEQFF. The CDR3 coding sequence is TGTGCCAGCAGTCCGACTAGCGGGGGCTACAATGAGCAGTTCTTC. The V gene is TRBV2, the J gene TRBJ2-1, with 12 bases aligning to TRBD2. V lost 5 bases, J lost 3 bases, and 2 bases stayed unmatched. This CDR3 comprises 15 residues. CDR1 is SNHLY, CDR2 FYNNEI, per germline.

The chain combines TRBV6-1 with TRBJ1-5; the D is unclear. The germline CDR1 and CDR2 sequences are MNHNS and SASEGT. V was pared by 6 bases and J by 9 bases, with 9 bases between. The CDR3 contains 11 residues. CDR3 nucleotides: TGTGCCAGCAGCGAACGGGGGCCCCAGCATTTT. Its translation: CASSERGPQHF.

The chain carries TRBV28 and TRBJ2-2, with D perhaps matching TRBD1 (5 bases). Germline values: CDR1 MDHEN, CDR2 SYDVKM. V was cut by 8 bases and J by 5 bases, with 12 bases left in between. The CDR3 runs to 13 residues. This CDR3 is CASLTVVTGELFF. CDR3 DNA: TGTGCCAGCCTGACAGTTGTAACCGGGGAGCTGTTTTTT.

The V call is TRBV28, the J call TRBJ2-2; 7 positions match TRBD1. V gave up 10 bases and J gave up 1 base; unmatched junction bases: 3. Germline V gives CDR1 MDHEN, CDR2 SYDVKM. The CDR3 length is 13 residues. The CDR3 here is CATRTGNTGELFF. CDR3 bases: TGTGCCACCAGGACAGGGAACACCGGGGAGCTGTTTTTT.

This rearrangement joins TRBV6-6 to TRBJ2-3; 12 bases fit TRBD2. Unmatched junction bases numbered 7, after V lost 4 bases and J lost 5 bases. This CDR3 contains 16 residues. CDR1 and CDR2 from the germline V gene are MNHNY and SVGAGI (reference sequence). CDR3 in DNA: TGTGCCAGCAGTTTCCGGACTAGCGGGGAGGGAGATACGCAGTATTTT. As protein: CASSFRTSGEGDTQYF.